This entry features one T cell receptor beta chain sequence. These data come from a study of CD8+ T cells in alopecia areata. Treatment denoted: oral pan-JAK inhibitor, 5-10 mg twice daily. Following extraction, RNA underwent reverse transcription to cDNA, which served as the sequencing template. Sequenced by immunoSEQ multiplex PCR; TCRdb stores in-frame clones only, minus some. The sample contains about 300,000 clones, 58% of which appear only once. V lost 2 bases to trimming and J lost 0 bases, with 7 bases between them. CDR3 length: 13 residues. Per germline, CDR1 GTSNPN and CDR2 SVGIG (reference sequence).

The sequenced sample was CD4+ T cells sorted from blood, obtained at week 24, from a patient treated with tofacitinib. The V gene is TRBV30, the J gene TRBJ1-2, with D unclear. The receptor was isolated from a human donor with alopecia areata. CDR3 nucleotides: TGTGCCTGGAGTCCCGGGACTAACTATGGCTACACCTTC. Translating it yields CAWSPGTNYGYTF.